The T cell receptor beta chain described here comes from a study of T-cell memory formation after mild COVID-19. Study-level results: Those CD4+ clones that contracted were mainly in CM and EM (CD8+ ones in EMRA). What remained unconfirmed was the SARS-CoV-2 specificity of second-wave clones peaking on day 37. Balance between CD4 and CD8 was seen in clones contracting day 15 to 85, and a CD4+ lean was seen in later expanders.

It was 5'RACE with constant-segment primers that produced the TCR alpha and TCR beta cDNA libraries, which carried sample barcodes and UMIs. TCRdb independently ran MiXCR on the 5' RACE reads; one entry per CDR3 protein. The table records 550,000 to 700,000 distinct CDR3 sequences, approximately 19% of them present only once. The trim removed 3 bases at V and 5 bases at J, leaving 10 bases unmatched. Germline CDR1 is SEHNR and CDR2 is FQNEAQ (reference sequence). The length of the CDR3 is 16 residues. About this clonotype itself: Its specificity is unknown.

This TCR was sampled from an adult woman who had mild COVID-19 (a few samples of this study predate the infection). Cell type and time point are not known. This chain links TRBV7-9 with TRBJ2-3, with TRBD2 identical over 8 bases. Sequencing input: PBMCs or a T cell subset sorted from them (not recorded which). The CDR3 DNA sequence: TGTGCCAGCAGCTTCGCCGGGACTAGTGGTTTAGATACGCAGTATTTT. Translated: CASSFAGTSGLDTQYF. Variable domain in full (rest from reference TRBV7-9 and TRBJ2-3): DTGVSQNPRHKITKRGQNVTFRCDPISEHNRLYWYRQTLGQGPEFLTYFQNEAQLEKSRLLSDRFSAERPKGSFSTLEIQRTEQGDSAMYLCASSFAGTSGLDTQYFGPGTRLTVL.